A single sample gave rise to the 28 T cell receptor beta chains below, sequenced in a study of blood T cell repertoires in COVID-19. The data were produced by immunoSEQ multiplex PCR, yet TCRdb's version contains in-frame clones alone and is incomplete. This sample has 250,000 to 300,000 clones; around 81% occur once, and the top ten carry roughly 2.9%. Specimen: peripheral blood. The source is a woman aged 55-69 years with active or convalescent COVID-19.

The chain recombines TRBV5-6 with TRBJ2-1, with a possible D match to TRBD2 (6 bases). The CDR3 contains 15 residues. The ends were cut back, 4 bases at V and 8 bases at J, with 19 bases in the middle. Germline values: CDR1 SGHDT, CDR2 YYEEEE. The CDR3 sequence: CASSPMRGLGYEQFF. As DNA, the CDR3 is TGTGCCAGCAGCCCGATGAGGGGACTTGGCTATGAGCAGTTCTTC.

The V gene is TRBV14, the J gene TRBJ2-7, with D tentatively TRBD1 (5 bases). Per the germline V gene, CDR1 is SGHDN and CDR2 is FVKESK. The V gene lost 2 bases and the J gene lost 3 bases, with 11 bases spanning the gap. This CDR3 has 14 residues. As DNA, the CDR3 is TGTGCCAGCAGCCAACAGGGTGGGAACTACGAGCAGTACTTC. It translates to CASSQQGGNYEQYF.

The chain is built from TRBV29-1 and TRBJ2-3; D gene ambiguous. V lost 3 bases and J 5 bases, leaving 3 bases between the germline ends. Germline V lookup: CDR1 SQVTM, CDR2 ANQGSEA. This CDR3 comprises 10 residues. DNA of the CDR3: TGCAGCGTTGAGCGAGATACGCAGTATTTT. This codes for CSVERDTQYF.

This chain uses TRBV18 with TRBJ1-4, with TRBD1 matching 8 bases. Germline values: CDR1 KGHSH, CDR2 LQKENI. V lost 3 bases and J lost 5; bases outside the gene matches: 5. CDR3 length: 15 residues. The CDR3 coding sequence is TGTGCCAGCTCACCTATGACAGGGGAGAATGAAAAACTGTTTTTT. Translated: CASSPMTGENEKLFF.

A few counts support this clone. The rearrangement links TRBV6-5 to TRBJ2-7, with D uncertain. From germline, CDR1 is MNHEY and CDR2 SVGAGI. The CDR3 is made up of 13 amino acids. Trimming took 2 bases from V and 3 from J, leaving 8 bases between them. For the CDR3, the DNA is TGTGCCAGCAGTTACCGTATATTCTACGAGCAGTACTTC. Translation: CASSYRIFYEQYF.

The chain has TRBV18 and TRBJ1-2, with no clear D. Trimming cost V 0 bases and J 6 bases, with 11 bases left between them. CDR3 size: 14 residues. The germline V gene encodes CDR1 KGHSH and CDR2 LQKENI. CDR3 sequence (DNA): TGTGCCAGCTCACCACCGGCGACACGGCATGGCTACACCTTC. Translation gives CASSPPATRHGYTF.

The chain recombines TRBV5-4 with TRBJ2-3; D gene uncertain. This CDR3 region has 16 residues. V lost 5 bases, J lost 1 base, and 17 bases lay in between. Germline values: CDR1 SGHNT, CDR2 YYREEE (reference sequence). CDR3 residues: CASRPASTLGTDTQYF. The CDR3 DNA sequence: TGTGCCAGCAGACCCGCTTCGACTTTGGGCACAGATACGCAGTATTTT. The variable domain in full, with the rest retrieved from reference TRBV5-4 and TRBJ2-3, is ETGVTQSPTHLIKTRGQQVTLRCSSQSGHNTVSWYQQALGQGPQFIFQYYREEENGRGNFPPRFSGLQFPNYSSELNVNALELDDSALYLCASRPASTLGTDTQYFGPGTRLTVL.

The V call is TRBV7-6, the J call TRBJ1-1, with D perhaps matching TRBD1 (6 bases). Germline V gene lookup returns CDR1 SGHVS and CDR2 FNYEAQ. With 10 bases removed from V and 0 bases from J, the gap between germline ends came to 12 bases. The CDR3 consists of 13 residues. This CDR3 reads CATRRDMNTEAFF. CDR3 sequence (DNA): TGTGCCACCCGTAGGGACATGAACACTGAAGCTTTCTTT.

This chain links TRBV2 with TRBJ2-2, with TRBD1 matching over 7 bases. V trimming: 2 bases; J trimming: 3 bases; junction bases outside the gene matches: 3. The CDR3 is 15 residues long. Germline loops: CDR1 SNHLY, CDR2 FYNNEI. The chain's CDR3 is CASSEQGVDTGELFF. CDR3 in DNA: TGTGCCAGCAGTGAACAGGGGGTAGACACCGGGGAGCTGTTTTTT.

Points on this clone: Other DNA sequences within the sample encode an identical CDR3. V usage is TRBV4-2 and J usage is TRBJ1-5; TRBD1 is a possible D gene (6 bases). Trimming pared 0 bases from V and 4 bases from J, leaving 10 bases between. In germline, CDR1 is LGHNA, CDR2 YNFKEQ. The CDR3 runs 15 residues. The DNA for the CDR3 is TGTGCCAGCAGCCAAGATGGGGGCCAAAATCAGCCCCAGCATTTT. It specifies CASSQDGGQNQPQHF.

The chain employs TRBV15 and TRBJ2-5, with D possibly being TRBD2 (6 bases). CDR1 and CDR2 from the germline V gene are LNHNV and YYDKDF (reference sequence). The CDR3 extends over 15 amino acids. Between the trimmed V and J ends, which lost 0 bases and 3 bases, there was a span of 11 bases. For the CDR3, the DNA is TGTGCCACCAGCAGAGATGGATCTAGCGAAGAGACCCAGTACTTC. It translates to CATSRDGSSEETQYF.

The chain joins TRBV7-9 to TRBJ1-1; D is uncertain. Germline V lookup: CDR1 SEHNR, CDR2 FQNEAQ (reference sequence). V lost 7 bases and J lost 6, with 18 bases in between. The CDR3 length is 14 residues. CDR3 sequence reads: CASTLLGGNAEAFF. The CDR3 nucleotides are TGTGCCAGCACCCTTCTTGGAGGAAATGCTGAAGCTTTCTTT. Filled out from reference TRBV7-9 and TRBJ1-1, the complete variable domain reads DTGVSQNPRHKITKRGQNVTFRCDPISEHNRLYWYRQTLGQGPEFLTYFQNEAQLEKSRLLSDRFSAERPKGSFSTLEIQRTEQGDSAMYLCASTLLGGNAEAFFGQGTRLTVV.

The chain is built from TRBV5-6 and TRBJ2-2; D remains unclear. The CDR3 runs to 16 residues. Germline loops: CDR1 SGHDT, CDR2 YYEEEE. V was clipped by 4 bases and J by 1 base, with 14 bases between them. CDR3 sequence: CASSTRLPLNTGELFF. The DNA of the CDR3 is TGTGCCAGCAGCACGCGGCTACCGTTGAACACCGGGGAGCTGTTTTTT.

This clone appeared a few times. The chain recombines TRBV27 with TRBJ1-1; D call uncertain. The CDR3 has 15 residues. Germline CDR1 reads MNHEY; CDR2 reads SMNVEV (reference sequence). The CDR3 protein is CLDPLRVLEDTEAFF. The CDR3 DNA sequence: TGTCTCGACCCTCTACGGGTCCTTGAGGACACTGAAGCTTTCTTT.

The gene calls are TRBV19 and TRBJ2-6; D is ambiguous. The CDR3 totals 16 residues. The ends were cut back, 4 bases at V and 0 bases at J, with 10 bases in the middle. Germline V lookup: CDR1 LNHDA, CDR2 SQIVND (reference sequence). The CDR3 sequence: CASSNSPSSGANVLTF. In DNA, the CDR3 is TGTGCCAGTAGTAACTCCCCTAGCTCTGGGGCCAACGTCCTGACTTTC.

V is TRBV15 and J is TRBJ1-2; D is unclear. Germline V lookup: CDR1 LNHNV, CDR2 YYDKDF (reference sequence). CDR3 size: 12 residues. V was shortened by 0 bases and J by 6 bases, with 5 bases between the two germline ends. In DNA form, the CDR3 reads TGTGCCACCAGCAGAGATAGCCATGGCTACACCTTC. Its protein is CATSRDSHGYTF.

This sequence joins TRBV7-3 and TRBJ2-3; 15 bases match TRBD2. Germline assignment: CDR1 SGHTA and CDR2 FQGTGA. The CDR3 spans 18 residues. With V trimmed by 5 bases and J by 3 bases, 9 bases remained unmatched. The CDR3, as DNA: TGTGCCAGCAGCCCCGGACTAGCGGGGGGGCGGTGGACAGATACGCAGTATTTT. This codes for CASSPGLAGGRWTDTQYF.

The CDR3 sequence is CASSPIAGVATGELFF. The CDR3 DNA is TGTGCCAGCAGTCCAATAGCGGGGGTGGCCACCGGGGAGCTGTTTTTT. The J gene is TRBJ2-2, the V gene TRBV27; 9 nucleotides line up with TRBD2. This CDR3 is 16 amino acids long. Germline V gene sequence: CDR1 MNHEY, CDR2 SMNVEV (reference sequence). The junction had 8 bases not matched to a gene; V was cut back by 5 bases and J by 4 bases.

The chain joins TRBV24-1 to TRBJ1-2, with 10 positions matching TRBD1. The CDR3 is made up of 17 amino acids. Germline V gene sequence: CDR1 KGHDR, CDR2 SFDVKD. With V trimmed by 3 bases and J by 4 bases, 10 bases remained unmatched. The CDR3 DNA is TGTGCCACCAGTGATGAACCGGGACAGGGGACCTCCTATGGCTACACCTTC. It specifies CATSDEPGQGTSYGYTF.

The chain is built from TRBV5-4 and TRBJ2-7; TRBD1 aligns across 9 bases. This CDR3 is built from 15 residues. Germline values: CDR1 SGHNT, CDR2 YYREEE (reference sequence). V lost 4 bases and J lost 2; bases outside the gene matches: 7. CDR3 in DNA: TGTGCCAGCAGCCCCGGGGGACAGGGAACCTACGAGCAGTACTTC. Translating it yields CASSPGGQGTYEQYF.

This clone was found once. The CDR3 DNA is TGTGCCAGCAGCGTAGACAGGGGGCTCGACTATGGCTACACCTTC. It translates to CASSVDRGLDYGYTF. This chain links TRBV9 with TRBJ1-2, with 9 bases fitting TRBD1. The CDR3 has 15 residues. J gave up 3 bases and V 0 bases, and 3 bases lay outside the gene matches. CDR1 SGDLS and CDR2 YYNGEE come from the germline V gene.

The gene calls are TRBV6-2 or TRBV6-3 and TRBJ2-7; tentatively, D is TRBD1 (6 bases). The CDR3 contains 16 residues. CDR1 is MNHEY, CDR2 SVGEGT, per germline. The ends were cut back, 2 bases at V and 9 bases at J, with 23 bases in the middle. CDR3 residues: CASSYRESGTRTWQYF. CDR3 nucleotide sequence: TGTGCCAGCAGTTACAGGGAATCCGGGACAAGGACGTGGCAGTACTTC.

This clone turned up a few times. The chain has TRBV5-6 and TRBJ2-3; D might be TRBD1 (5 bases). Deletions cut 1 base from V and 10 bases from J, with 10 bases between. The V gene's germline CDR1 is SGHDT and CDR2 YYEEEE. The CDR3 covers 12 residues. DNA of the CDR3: TGTGCCAGCAGCTTGTCTTCCAGGGCGCAGTATTTT. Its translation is CASSLSSRAQYF. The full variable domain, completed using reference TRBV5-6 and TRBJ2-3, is DAGVTQSPTHLIKTRGQQVTLRCSPKSGHDTVSWYQQALGQGPQFIFQYYEEEERQRGNFPDRFSGHQFPNYSSELNVNALLLGDSALYLCASSLSSRAQYFGPGTRLTVL.

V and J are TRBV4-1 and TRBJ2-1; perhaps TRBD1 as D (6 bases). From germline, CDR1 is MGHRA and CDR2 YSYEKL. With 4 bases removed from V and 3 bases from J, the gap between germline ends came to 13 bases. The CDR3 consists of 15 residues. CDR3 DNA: TGCGCCAGCAGCCCCCTCAGGGGAGACTACAATGAGCAGTTCTTC. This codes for CASSPLRGDYNEQFF.

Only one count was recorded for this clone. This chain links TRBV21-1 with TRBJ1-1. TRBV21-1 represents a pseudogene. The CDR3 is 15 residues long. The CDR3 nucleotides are TGTGCCAGCAGCACCCCTCTTCCGGTGAACACTGAAGCTTTCTTT. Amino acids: CASSTPLPVNTEAFF.

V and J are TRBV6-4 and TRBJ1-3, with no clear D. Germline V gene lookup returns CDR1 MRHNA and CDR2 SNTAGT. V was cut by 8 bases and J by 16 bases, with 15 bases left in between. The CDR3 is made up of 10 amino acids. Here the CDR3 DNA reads TGTGCCAGCTTCGGCCCCAGGAGGTATTTT. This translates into CASFGPRRYF.

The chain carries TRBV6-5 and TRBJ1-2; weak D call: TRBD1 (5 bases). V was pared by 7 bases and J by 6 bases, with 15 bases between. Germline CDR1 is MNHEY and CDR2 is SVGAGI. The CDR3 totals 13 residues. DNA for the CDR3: TGTGCCAGCACCGAGACAGCACGAAATGGCTACACCTTC. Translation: CASTETARNGYTF.

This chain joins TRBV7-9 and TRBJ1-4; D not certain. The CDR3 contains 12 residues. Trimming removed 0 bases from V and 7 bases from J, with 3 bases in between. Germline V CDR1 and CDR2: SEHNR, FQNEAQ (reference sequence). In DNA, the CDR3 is TGTGCCAGCAGCTTAGCCCTTGAAAAACTGTTTTTT. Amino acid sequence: CASSLALEKLFF.